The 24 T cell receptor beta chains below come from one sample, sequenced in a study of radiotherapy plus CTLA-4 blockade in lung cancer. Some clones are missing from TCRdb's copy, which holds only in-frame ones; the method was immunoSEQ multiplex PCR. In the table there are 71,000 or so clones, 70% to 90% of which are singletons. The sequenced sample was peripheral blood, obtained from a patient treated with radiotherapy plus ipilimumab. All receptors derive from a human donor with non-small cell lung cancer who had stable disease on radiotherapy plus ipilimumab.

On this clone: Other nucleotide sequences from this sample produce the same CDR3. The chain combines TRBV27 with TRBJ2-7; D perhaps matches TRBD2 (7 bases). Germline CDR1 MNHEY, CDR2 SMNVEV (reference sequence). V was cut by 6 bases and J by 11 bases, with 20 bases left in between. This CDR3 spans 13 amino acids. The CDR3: CASRLRGGGSEYF. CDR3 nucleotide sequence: TGTGCCAGCAGACTCCGCGGGGGCGGGAGTGAGTACTTC.

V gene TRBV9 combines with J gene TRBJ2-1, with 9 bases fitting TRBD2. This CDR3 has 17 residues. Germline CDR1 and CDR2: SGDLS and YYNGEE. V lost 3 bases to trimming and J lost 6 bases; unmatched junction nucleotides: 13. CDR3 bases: TGTGCCAGCAGCGCCTCGACGGTTGATAGCGGGGGCAATGAGCAGTTCTTC. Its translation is CASSASTVDSGGNEQFF.

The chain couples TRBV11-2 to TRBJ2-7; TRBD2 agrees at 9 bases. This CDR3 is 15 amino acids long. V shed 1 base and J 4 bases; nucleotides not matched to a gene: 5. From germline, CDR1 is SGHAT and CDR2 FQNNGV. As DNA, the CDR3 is TGTGCCAGCAGCTTAGCAGCGGGGGGTGGTTACGAGCAGTACTTC. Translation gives CASSLAAGGGYEQYF.

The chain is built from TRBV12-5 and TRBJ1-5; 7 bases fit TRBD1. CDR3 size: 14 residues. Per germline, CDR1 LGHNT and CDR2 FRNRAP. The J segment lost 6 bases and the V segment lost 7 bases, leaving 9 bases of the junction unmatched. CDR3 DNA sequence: TGTGCTAGTGCCCTGACAGGGTCTGGTCAGCCCCAGCATTTT. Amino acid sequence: CASALTGSGQPQHF.

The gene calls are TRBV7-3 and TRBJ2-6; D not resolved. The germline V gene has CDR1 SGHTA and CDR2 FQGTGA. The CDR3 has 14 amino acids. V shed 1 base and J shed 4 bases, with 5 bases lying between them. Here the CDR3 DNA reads TGTGCCAGCAGCTTAATGGCCGGGGCCAACGTCCTGACTTTC. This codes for CASSLMAGANVLTF.

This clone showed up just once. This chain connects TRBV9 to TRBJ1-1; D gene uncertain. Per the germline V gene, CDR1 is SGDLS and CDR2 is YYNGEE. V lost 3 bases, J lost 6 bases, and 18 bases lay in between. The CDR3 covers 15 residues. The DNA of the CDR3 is TGTGCCAGCAGCGGCGACACCCTGGTATTCTCTGAAGCTTTCTTT. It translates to CASSGDTLVFSEAFF.

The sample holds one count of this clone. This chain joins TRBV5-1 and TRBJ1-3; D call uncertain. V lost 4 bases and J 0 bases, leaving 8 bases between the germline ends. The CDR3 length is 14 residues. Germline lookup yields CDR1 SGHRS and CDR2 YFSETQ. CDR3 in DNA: TGCGCCAGCAGCCCTGCCCACTCTGGAAACACCATATATTTT. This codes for CASSPAHSGNTIYF.

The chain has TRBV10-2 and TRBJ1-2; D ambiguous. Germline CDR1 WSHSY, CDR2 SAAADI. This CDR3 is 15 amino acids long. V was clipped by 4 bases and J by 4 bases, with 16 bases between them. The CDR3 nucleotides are TGCGCCAGCAGTGTCGGGCCGGGGTTTTTCTATGGCTACACCTTC. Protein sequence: CASSVGPGFFYGYTF.

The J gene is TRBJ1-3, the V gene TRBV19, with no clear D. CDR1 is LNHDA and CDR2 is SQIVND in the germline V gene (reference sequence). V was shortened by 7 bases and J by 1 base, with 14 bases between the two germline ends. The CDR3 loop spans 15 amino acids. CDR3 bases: TGTGCCAGTATCCAACCCCAAGGGTCTGGAAACACCATATATTTT. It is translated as CASIQPQGSGNTIYF.

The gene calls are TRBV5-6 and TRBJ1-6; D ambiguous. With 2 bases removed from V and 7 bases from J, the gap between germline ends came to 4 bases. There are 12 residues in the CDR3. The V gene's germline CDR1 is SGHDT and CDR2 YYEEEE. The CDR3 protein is CASSFVNSPLHF. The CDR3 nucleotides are TGTGCCAGCAGCTTCGTCAATTCACCCCTCCACTTT.

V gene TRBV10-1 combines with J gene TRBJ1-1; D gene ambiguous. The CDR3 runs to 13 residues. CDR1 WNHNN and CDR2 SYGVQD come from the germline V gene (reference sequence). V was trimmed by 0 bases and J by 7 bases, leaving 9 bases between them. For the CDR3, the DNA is TGCGCCAGCAGTGAGTCTGACGCCGGTGAAGCTTTCTTT. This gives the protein CASSESDAGEAFF.

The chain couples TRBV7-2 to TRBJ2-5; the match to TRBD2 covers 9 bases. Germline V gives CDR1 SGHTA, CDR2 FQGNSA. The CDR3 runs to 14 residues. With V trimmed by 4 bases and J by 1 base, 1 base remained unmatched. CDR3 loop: CASSSSGAQETQYF. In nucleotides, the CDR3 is TGTGCCAGCAGCTCTAGCGGGGCCCAAGAGACCCAGTACTTC.

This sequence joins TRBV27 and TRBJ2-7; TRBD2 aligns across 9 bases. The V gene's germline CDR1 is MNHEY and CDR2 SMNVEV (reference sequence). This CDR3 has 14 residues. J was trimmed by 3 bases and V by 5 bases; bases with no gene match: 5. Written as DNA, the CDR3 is TGTGCCAGCAGTCCAGGACTAGCGAACTACGAGCAGTACTTC. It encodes CASSPGLANYEQYF.

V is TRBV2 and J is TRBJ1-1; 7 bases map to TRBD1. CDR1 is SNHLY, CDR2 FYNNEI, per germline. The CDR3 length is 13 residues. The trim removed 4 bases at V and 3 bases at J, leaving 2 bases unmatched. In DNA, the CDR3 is TGTGCCAGCAGTGCAGGGGGAGACACTGAAGCTTTCTTT. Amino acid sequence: CASSAGGDTEAFF.

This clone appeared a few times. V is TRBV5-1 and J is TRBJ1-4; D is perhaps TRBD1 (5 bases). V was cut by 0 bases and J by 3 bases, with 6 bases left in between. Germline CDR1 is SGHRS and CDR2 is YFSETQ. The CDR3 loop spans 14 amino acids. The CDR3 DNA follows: TGCGCCAGCAGCTTGGTGGGGGCTAATGAAAAACTGTTTTTT. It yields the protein CASSLVGANEKLFF.

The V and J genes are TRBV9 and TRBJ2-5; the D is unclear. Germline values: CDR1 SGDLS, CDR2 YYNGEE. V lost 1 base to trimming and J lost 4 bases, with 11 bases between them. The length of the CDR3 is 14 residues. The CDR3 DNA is TGTGCCAGCAGCGTAACGGTAGATGGAGAGACCCAGTACTTC. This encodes CASSVTVDGETQYF.

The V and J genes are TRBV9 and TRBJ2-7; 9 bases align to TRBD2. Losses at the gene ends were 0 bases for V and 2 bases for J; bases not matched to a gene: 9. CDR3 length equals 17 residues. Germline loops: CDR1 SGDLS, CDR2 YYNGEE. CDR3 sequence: CASSVAPSGNKPYEQYF. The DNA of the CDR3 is TGTGCCAGCAGCGTAGCCCCTAGCGGGAACAAACCCTACGAGCAGTACTTC.

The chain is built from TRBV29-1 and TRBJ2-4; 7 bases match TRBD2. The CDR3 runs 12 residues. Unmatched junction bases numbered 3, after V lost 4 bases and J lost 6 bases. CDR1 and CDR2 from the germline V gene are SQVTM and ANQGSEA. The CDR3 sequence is CSVVGEGNIQYF. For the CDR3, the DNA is TGCAGCGTTGTAGGGGAGGGAAACATTCAGTACTTC. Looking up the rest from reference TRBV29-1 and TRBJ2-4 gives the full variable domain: SAVISQKPSRDICQRGTSLTIQCQVDSQVTMMFWYRQQPGQSLTLIATANQGSEATYESGFVIDKFPISRPNLTFSTLTVSNMSPEDSSIYLCSVVGEGNIQYFGAGTRLSVL.

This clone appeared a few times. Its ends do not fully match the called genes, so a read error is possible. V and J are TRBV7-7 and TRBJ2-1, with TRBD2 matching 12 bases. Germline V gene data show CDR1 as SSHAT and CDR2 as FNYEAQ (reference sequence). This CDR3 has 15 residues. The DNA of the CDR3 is TGTGCTAGCAGCTTATATGGACTAGCGGGATCTGAGCAGTTCTTC. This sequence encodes CASSLYGLAGSEQFF.

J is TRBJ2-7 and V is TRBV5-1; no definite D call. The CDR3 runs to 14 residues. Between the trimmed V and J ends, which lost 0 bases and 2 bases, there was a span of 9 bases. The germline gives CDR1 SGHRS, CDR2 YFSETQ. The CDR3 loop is CASSLGGSTYEQYF. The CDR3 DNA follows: TGCGCCAGCAGCTTGGGCGGCTCCACCTACGAGCAGTACTTC.

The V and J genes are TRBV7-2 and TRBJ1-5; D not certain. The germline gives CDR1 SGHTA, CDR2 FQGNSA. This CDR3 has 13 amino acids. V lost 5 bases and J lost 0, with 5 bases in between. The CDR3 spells CASSQDSNQPQHF. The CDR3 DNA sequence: TGTGCCAGCAGCCAAGATAGCAATCAGCCCCAGCATTTT.

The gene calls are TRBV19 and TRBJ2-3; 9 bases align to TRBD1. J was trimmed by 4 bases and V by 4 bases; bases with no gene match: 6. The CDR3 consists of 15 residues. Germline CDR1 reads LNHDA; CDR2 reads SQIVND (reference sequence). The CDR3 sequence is CASSSGDRVADTQYF. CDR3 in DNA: TGTGCCAGTAGTAGCGGGGACAGGGTAGCAGATACGCAGTATTTT.

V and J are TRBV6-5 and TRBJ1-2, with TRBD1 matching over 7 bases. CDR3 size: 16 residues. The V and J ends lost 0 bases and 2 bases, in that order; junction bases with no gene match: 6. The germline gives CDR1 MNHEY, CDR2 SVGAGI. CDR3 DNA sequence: TGTGCCAGCAGTTACTCGATGGGAGGGGGCAACTATGGCTACACCTTC. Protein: CASSYSMGGGNYGYTF.

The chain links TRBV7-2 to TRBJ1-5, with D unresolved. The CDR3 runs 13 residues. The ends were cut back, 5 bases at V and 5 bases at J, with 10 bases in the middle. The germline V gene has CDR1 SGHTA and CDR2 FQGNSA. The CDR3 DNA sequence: TGTGCCAGCAGCACTTCACACCATCAGCCCCAGCATTTT. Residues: CASSTSHHQPQHF. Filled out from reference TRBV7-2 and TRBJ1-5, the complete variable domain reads GAGVSQSPSNKVTEKGKDVELRCDPISGHTALYWYRQSLGQGLEFLIYFQGNSAPDKSGLPSDRFSAERTGGSVSTLTIQRTQQEDSAVYLCASSTSHHQPQHFGDGTRLSIL.